In its sample, the clone carrying this T cell receptor (beta chain) was seen a few times. The sample belongs to a study of cytomegalovirus exposure and HLA in healthy donors. The PCR ran on 60 Vbeta and 13 Jbeta primers. Sequencing was performed with immunoSEQ multiplex PCR; in TCRdb, only in-frame clones are kept and a portion is missing. The sample lists 150,000 to 200,000 clones; about three quarters were seen once. The sample taken for sequencing was PBMCs. The sequence came from a female donor in good health and CMV-seronegative.

DNA for the CDR3: TGCGCCAGCAGCTTCACAGGGGACACTGAAGCTTTCTTT. Its translation: CASSFTGDTEAFF. This chain uses TRBV5-1 with TRBJ1-1; 7 bases map to TRBD1. Germline V lookup: CDR1 SGHRS, CDR2 YFSETQ. V dropped 2 bases and J dropped 3; count of bases not matched to a gene: 1. CDR3 length: 13 residues.